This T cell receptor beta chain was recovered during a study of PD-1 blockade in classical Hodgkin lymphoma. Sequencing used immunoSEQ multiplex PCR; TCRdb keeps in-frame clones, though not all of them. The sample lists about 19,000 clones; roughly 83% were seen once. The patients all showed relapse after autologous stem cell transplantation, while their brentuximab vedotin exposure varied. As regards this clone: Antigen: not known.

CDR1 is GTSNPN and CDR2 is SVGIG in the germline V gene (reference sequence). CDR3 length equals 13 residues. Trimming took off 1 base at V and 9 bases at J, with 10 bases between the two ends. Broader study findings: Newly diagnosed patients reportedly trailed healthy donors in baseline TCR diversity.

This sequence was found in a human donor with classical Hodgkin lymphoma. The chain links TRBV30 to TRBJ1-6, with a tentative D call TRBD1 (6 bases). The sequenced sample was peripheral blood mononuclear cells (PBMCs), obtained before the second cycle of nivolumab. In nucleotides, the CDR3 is TGTGCCTGGAGTGAACAGGGTAGTTCACCCCTCCACTTT. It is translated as CAWSEQGSSPLHF.